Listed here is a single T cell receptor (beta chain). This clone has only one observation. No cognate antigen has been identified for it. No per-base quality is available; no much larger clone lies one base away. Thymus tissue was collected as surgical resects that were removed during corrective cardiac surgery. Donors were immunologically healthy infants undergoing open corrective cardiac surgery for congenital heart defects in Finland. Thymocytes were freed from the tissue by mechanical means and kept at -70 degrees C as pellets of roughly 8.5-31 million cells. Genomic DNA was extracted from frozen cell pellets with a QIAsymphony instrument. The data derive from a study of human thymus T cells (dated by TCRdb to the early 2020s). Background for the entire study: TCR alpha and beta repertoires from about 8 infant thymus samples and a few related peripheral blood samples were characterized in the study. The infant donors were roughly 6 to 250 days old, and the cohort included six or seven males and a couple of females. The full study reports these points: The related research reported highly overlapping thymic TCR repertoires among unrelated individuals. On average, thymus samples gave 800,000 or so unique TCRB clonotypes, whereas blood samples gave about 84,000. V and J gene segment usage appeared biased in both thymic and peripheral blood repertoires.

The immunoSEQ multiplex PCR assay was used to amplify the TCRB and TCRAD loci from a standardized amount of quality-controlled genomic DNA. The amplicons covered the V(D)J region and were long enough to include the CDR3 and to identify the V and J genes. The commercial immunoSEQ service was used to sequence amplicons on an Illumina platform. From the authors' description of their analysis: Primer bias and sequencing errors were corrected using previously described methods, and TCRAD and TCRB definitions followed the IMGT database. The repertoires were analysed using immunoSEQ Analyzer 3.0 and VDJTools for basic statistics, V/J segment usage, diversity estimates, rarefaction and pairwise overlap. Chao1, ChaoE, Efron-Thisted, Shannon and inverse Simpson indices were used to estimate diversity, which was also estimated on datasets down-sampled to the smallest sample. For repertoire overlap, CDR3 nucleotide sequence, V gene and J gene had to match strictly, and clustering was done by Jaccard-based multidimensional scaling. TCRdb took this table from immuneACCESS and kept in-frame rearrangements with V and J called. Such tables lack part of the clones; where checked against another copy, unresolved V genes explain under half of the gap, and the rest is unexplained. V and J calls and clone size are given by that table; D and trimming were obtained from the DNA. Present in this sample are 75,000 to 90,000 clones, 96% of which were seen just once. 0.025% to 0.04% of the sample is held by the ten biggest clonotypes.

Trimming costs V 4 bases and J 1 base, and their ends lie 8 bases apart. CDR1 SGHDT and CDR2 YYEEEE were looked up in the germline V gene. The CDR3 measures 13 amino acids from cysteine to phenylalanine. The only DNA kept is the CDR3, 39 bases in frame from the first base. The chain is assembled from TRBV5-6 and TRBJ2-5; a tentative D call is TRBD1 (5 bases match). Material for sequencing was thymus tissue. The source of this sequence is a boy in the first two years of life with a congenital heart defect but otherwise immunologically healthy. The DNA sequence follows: TGTGCCAGCAGCCCAGACAGCCAAGAGACCCAGTACTTC. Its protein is CASSPDSQETQYF.